This TCR beta chain emerged from a study of T cell responses to AZD1222 COVID-19 vaccine. Study observations and caveats: A reported finding is that nearly half of spike-specific TCRs target unmutated variant regions. Donors, mostly white British, included more females; clonal diversity was possibly underestimated. Only six people who got AZD1222 tested seropositive at baseline. Spike-specific TCR repertoires showed rising breadth and depth after two AZD1222 doses.

This clone was observed once. Antigen specificity is unknown. Germline loops: CDR1 LNHDA, CDR2 SQIVND (reference sequence). V lost 3 bases to trimming and J lost 3 bases; unmatched junction nucleotides: 7. The CDR3 is 15 residues long. This table comes from immunoSEQ multiplex PCR, and its TCRdb copy is limited to in-frame clones, with some not included. The data contain about 170,000 clones, roughly 92% of them singletons. This TCR derives from an adult in good health. Sequencing used peripheral blood, obtained on day 0 of AZD1222 vaccination. The genes are TRBV19 and TRBJ2-7; TRBD2 matches 8 bases. The CDR3 coding sequence is TGTGCCAGTAGTATGGGTAGCGGGGATAACTACGAGCAGTACTTC. Residues: CASSMGSGDNYEQYF.